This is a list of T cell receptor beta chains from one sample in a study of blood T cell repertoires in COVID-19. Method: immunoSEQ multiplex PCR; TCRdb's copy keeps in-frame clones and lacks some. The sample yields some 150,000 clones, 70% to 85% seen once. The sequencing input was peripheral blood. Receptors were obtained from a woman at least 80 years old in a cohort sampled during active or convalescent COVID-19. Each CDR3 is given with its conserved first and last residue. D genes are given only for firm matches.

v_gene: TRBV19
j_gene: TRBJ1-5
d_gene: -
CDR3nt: TGTGCCAGTAGTTTACTTCAGGGGTCCAGTTACAATCAGCCCCAGCATTTT
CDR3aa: CASSLLQGSSYNQPQHF

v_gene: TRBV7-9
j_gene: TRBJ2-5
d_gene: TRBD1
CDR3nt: TGTGCCAGCAGCTTAGCGCGGAAGGGGGCGAGGGAGACCCAGTACTTC
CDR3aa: CASSLARKGARETQYF

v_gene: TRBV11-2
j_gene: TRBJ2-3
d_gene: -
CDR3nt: TGTGCCAGCAGCTTAGCTCCGGACAGTATCGGCGGGGATACGCAGTATTTT
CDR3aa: CASSLAPDSIGGDTQYF

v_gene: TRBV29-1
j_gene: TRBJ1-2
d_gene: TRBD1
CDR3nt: TGCAGCGTTAGGGCAGGGGGCGACTATGGCTACACCTTC
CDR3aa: CSVRAGGDYGYTF

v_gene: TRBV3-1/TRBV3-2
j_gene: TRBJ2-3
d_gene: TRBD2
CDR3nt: TGTGCCAGCAGCCAGGCTAGCGGGGGAGATACGCAGTATTTT
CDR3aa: CASSQASGGDTQYF

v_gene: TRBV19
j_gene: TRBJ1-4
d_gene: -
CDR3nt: TGTGCCAGTAAGGTGCAGGCAACTAATGAAAAACTGTTTTTT
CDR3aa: CASKVQATNEKLFF

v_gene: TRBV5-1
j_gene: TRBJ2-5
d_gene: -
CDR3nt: TGCGCCAGTACCCCGGTCCCCCAAGAGACCCAGTACTTC
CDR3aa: CASTPVPQETQYF

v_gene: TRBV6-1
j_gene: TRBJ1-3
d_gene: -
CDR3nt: TGTGCCAGCAGTGAAGTGTTTGCGGGGGGTGGAAACACCATATATTTT
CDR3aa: CASSEVFAGGGNTIYF

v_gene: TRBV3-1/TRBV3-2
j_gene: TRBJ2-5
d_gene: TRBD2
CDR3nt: TGTGCCAGCAGCCAGGGACTAGCGGGCCTCGGGGAGACCCAGTACTTC
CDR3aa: CASSQGLAGLGETQYF

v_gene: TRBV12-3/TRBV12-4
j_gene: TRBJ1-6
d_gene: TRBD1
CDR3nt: TGTGCCAGCAGTGGAGGCCGGGACAGGGCCCACTTT
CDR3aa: CASSGGRDRAHF

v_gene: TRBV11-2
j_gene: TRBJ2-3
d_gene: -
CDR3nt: TGTGCCAGCAGCCCCGCGGCAAAGTCAGATACGCAGTATTTT
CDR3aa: CASSPAAKSDTQYF